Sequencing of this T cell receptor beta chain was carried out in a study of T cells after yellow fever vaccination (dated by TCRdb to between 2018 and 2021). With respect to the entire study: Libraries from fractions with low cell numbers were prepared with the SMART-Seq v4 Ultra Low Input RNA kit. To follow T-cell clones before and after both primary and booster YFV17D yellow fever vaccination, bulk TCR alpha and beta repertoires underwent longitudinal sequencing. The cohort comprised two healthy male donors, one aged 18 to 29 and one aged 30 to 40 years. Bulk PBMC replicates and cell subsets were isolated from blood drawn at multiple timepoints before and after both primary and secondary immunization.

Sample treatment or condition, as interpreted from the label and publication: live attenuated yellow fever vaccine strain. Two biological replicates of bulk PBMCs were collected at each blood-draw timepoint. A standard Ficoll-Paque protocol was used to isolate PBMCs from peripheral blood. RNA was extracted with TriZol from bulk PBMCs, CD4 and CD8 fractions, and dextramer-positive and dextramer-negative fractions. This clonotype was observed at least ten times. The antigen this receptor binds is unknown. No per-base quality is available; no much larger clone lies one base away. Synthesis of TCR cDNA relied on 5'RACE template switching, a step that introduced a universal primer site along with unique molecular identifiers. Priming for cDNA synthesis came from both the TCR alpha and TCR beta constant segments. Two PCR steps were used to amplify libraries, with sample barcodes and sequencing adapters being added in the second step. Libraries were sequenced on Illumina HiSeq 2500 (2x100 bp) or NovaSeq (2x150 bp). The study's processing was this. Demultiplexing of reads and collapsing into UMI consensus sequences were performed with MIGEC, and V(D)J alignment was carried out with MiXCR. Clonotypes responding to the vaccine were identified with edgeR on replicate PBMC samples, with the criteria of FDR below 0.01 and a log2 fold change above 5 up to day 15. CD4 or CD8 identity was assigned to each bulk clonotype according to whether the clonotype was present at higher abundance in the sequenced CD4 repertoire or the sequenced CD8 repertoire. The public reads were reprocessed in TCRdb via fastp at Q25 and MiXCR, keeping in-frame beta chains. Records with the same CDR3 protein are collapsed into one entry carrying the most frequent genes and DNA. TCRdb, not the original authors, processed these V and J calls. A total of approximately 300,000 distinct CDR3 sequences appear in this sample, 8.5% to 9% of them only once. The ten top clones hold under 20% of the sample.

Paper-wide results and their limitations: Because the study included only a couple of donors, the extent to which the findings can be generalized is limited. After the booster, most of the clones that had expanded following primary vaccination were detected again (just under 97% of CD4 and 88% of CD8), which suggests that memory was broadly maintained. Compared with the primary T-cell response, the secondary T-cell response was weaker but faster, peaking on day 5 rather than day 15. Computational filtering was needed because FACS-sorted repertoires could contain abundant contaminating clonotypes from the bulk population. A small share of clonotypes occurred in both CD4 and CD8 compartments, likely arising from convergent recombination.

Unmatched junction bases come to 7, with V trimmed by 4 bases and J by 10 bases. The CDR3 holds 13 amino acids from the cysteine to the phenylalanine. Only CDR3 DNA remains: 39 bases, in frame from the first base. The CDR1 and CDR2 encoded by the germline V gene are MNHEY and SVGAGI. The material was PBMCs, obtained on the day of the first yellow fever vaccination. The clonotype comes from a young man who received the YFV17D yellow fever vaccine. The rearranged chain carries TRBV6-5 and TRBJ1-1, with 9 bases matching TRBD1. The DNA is TGTGCCAGCAGTTCCCGGGACAGGGCGAGAGCTTTCTTT. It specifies CASSSRDRARAFF.